Listed below are T cell receptor beta chains from one sample, sequenced in a study of T cells after yellow fever vaccination. One entry per CDR3 protein, called by TCRdb with MiXCR from the 5' RACE reads. The sample lists a few hundred thousand distinct CDR3 sequences; 3% to 4.5% were seen once. This sample comprised PBMCs, obtained on the day of the yellow fever booster vaccination. These TCRs come from a man aged 18 to 29 who received the YFV17D yellow fever vaccine. The CDR3 runs from the conserved cysteine through the conserved F or W. The D gene is left open where the match is weak. Some rows have no size entry. The others give once, few or many, or a class for an expanded clone.

clone size	D gene	J gene	V gene	CDR3 protein	CDR3 DNA
many	.	TRBJ1-2	TRBV5-1	CASSLAGDYGYTF	TGCGCCAGCAGCTTGGCAGGGGACTATGGCTACACCTTC
few	TRBD1	TRBJ2-5	TRBV18	CASSQDRGSWETQYF	TGTGCCAGCTCACAGGACAGGGGGTCATGGGAGACCCAGTACTTC
few	.	TRBJ1-2	TRBV4-3	CASSQDALQLYGYTF	TGCGCCAGCAGCCAAGATGCCTTACAGCTCTATGGCTACACCTTC
few	.	TRBJ2-2	TRBV5-1	CASSFVGRGNTGELFF	TGCGCCAGCAGCTTTGTCGGCAGGGGGAACACCGGGGAGCTGTTTTTT
many	TRBD1	TRBJ2-7	TRBV5-6	CASSIITGTGPYEQYF	TGTGCCAGCAGCATAATTACCGGGACAGGGCCCTACGAGCAGTACTTC
few	.	TRBJ2-7	TRBV19	CASSRTVSYEQYF	TGTGCCAGTAGTAGGACAGTGTCCTACGAGCAGTACTTC
few	.	TRBJ1-4	TRBV7-2	CASSLASTNEKLFF	TGTGCCAGCAGCTTAGCCTCAACTAATGAAAAACTGTTTTTT
few	.	TRBJ2-6	TRBV12-3/TRBV12-4	CASSPQAGANVLTF	TGTGCCAGCAGCCCCCAAGCTGGGGCCAACGTCCTGACTTTC
.	.	TRBJ2-1	TRBV6-2/TRBV6-3	CASTHGARHEQFF	TGTGCCAGCACCCATGGGGCCCGCCATGAGCAGTTCTTC
few	TRBD1	TRBJ2-1	TRBV10-1	CASSRDRGHNEQFF	TGCGCCAGCAGCCGGGACAGGGGTCACAATGAGCAGTTCTTC
few	.	TRBJ1-2	TRBV20-1	CSAKGSSNYGYTF	TGCAGTGCTAAAGGGTCTTCTAACTATGGCTACACCTTC
few	.	TRBJ1-2	TRBV12-3/TRBV12-4	CASRPAGIRGYTF	TGTGCCAGCAGACCAGCCGGGATTAGAGGCTACACCTTC
many	TRBD2	TRBJ2-3	TRBV9	CASSISSGRSTDTQYF	TGTGCCAGCAGCATATCTAGCGGGCGGAGCACAGATACGCAGTATTTT
.	.	TRBJ2-7	TRBV5-6	CASRPSRGANYEQYF	TGTGCCAGCAGACCTAGCAGGGGCGCCAACTACGAGCAGTACTTC
few	.	TRBJ1-1	TRBV10-2	CASSEGRVTEAFF	TGCGCCAGCAGTGAGGGTAGGGTAACTGAAGCTTTCTTT
.	.	TRBJ1-3	TRBV7-9	CASSLGAENTIYF	TGTGCCAGCAGCTTAGGGGCGGAGAACACCATATATTTT
few	.	TRBJ1-2	TRBV5-5	CASSLERGYGYTF	TGTGCCAGCAGCTTGGAACGGGGCTATGGCTACACCTTC
many	.	TRBJ1-1	TRBV7-6	CASSLLPEAFF	TGTGCCAGCAGCTTATTGCCTGAAGCTTTCTTT
many	.	TRBJ1-5	TRBV4-3	CASSQVQSNQPQHF	TGCGCCAGCAGCCAAGTGCAGAGCAATCAGCCCCAGCATTTT
few	TRBD1	TRBJ1-5	TRBV7-2	CASSRQGDSNQPQHF	TGTGCCAGCAGCCGACAGGGCGATAGCAATCAGCCCCAGCATTTT
many	.	TRBJ1-2	TRBV6-1	CASSPGGRGRYGYTF	TGTGCCAGCAGTCCCGGGGGGCGGGGAAGGTATGGCTACACCTTC
few	TRBD2	TRBJ2-3	TRBV6-5	CASSYSTSGVGDTQYF	TGTGCCAGCAGTTACTCGACTAGCGGGGTAGGGGATACGCAGTATTTT
many	TRBD1	TRBJ2-1	TRBV4-1	CASSQVPGQGINEQFF	TGCGCCAGCAGCCAAGTCCCAGGACAGGGAATAAATGAGCAGTTCTTC
few	.	TRBJ1-2	TRBV4-3	CASSQDRGFPGYTF	TGCGCCAGCAGCCAAGACAGGGGATTCCCTGGCTACACCTTC
many	.	TRBJ2-5	TRBV7-2	CASSLEPLSWAQYF	TGTGCCAGCAGCTTAGAACCACTAAGTTGGGCCCAGTACTTC
.	.	TRBJ2-5	TRBV2	CASAPTLGETQYF	TGTGCCAGCGCGCCCACACTGGGGGAGACCCAGTACTTC
many	TRBD1	TRBJ1-1	TRBV2	CASIGTGSEAFF	TGTGCCAGCATCGGGACAGGGTCAGAAGCTTTCTTT
few	TRBD1	TRBJ2-7	TRBV12-3/TRBV12-4	CASSQDRGFYEQYF	TGTGCCAGCAGCCAGGACAGGGGTTTTTACGAGCAGTACTTC
few	TRBD1	TRBJ1-2	TRBV7-9	CASSSQAPGQGYGYTF	TGTGCCAGCAGCTCACAAGCTCCGGGACAGGGGTATGGCTACACCTTC
many	TRBD2	TRBJ2-1	TRBV5-1	CASSPLGGGPFEQFF	TGCGCCAGCAGCCCCCTCGGGGGGGGCCCGTTCGAGCAGTTCTTC
many	.	TRBJ2-6	TRBV19	CASSNTANSGANVLTF	TGTGCCAGTAGTAACACAGCGAACTCTGGGGCCAACGTCCTGACTTTC
many	.	TRBJ2-6	TRBV4-1	CASSQATGANVLTF	TGCGCCAGCAGCCAAGCTACCGGGGCCAACGTCCTGACTTTC
many	.	TRBJ2-5	TRBV2	CASNLETQYF	TGTGCCAGCAACCTAGAGACCCAGTACTTC
few	TRBD1	TRBJ2-3	TRBV5-1	CASSWGTGLNTQYF	TGCGCCAGCAGCTGGGGGACAGGGTTGAATACGCAGTATTTT
few	.	TRBJ1-1	TRBV5-1	CASSFDTRETEAFF	TGCGCCAGCAGCTTTGACACTCGGGAAACTGAAGCTTTCTTT
many	.	TRBJ1-1	TRBV29-1	CSVHWMSTEAFF	TGCAGCGTCCATTGGATGAGCACTGAAGCTTTCTTT
few	.	TRBJ1-1	TRBV20-1	CSASRGTVNTEAFF	TGCAGTGCTAGCCGGGGCACAGTTAACACTGAAGCTTTCTTT
many	.	TRBJ1-2	TRBV6-5	CASRSGTRAYGYTF	TGTGCCAGCAGGTCCGGGACACGGGCGTATGGCTACACCTTC
many	.	TRBJ2-1	TRBV24-1	CATSERGAYNEQFF	TGTGCCACCAGTGAGCGGGGAGCCTACAATGAGCAGTTCTTC
.	.	TRBJ1-2	TRBV4-3	CASSQDWLLDDAGYTF	TGCGCCAGCAGCCAAGATTGGTTATTGGACGACGCTGGCTACACCTTC
few	TRBD2	TRBJ2-3	TRBV29-1	CSVEAWTSGGATDTQYF	TGCAGCGTTGAAGCTTGGACTAGCGGGGGGGCAACAGATACGCAGTATTTT
many	.	TRBJ2-1	TRBV4-1	CASSQVPYNEQFF	TGCGCCAGCAGCCAAGTTCCCTACAATGAGCAGTTCTTC
many	.	TRBJ1-4	TRBV6-5	CASRDSATNEKLFF	TGTGCCAGCAGAGACAGTGCAACTAATGAAAAACTGTTTTTT
many	TRBD1	TRBJ1-1	TRBV20-1	CSASGQGNTEAFF	TGCAGTGCTTCCGGACAGGGGAACACTGAAGCTTTCTTT
few	TRBD1	TRBJ2-2	TRBV5-4	CASTSGTGRNTGELFF	TGTGCCAGCACTTCCGGGACAGGGAGGAACACCGGGGAGCTGTTTTTT
many	.	TRBJ1-1	TRBV5-5	CASSGLEAEAFF	TGTGCCAGCAGCGGTTTGGAAGCAGAAGCTTTCTTT
many	TRBD2	TRBJ2-2	TRBV4-1	CASSQVKEAGGTGDLFF	TGCGCCAGCAGCCAAGTTAAGGAGGCGGGGGGGACCGGGGACCTGTTTTTT
many	.	TRBJ1-4	TRBV3-1	CASSLSGFATNEKLFF	TGTGCCAGCAGCCTCTCAGGTTTTGCAACTAATGAAAAACTGTTTTTT
few	.	TRBJ1-2	TRBV5-4	CASTTMGLSQGGYTF	TGTGCCAGCACAACTATGGGACTGTCCCAAGGGGGCTACACCTTC
many	.	TRBJ2-1	TRBV11-2	CASSSLEVSYNEQFF	TGTGCCAGCAGCTCCCTGGAAGTCTCCTACAATGAGCAGTTCTTC
many	.	TRBJ1-1	TRBV5-1	CASSLNGGSETEAFF	TGCGCCAGCAGCTTGAATGGGGGCTCAGAAACTGAAGCTTTCTTT
many	.	TRBJ2-1	TRBV5-1	CASSFQGPEQFF	TGCGCCAGCAGCTTCCAGGGTCCTGAGCAGTTCTTC
few	.	TRBJ1-2	TRBV6-1	CASSEPYSLVHLYGYTF	TGTGCCAGCAGTGAGCCCTACAGTTTAGTCCACCTCTATGGCTACACCTTC
.	.	TRBJ1-6	TRBV15	CATSRDLTSPLHF	TGTGCCACCAGCAGAGATCTGACCTCACCCCTCCACTTT
few	.	TRBJ2-5	TRBV20-1	CSAGDYQETQYF	TGCAGTGCTGGCGATTACCAAGAGACCCAGTACTTC